This T cell receptor beta chain was profiled in a study of identical twins. MiXCR, applied by TCRdb to the 5' RACE reads, yields one record per CDR3 protein. The table records 350,000 or so distinct CDR3 sequences, approximately 13% of them present only once. CDR3 length equals 13 residues. CDR1 is SNHLY and CDR2 is FYNNEI in the germline V gene. V dropped 6 bases and J dropped 5 bases, with 11 bases sitting between them. For this clonotype: What it binds is unknown.

Whole-study results and caveats: The analysis was cross-sectional rather than longitudinal within donors.

In addition, the sample was reused for a study of yellow fever vaccine responses in identical twins.

This receptor was identified in a woman between 18 and 29 years old in good health. What was sequenced was CD8+ T cells sorted from blood. This chain joins TRBV2 and TRBJ2-1; D ambiguous. The CDR3 loop reads CASSTWTDNEQFF. In DNA form, the CDR3 reads TGTGCCAGCAGCACCTGGACCGACAATGAGCAGTTCTTC.